Here is one T cell receptor (beta chain) with its context. Per the original data handling: In the immunoSEQ data, sequences were junction-only and lacked quality scores, so filtering differed. TCRdb's table, derived via immunoSEQ multiplex PCR, lists solely in-frame clones and lacks some. That table furnishes V, J and clone size, whereas the DNA furnished D and trimming. The sample gives some 2.1 million clones, roughly 96% of which show up once; under 0.15% is in the top ten. Into CD45RA+ naive and CD45RA-negative memory subsets, the CD4+ cells were split. This record belongs to a study of shared clonotypes between healthy human individuals. Study in general: Samples came from a couple of female and a few male donors aged 18 to 49. For every donor, three CD4 naive, three CD4 memory, two CD8 naive and one CD8 memory plates were used.

The CDR3 has 11 amino acids. V dropped 8 bases and J dropped 2 bases, with 6 bases sitting between them. Germline loops: CDR1 MDHEN, CDR2 SYDVKM. V gene TRBV28 combines with J gene TRBJ1-2; D is uncertain. The sequenced sample was naive CD4+ T cells sorted from blood. Sample subset: CD45RA+ positively selected. The clonotype originates from a man younger than 35 in good health. The DNA for the CDR3 is TGTGCCAGCGTTGGGAACTATGGCTACACCTTC. This gives the protein CASVGNYGYTF.